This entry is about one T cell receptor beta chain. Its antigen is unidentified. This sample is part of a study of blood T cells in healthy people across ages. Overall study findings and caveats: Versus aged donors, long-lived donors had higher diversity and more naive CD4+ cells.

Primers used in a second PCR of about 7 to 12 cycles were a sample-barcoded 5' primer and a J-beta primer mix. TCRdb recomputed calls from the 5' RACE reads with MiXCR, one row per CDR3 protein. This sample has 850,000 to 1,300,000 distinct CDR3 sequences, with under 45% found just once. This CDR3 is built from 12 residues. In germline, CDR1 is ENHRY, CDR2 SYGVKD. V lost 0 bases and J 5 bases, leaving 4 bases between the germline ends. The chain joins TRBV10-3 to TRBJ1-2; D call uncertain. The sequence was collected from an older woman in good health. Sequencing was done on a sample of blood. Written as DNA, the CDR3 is TGTGCCATCAGTGAGTCGTCTTATGGCTACACCTTC. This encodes CAISESSYGYTF.